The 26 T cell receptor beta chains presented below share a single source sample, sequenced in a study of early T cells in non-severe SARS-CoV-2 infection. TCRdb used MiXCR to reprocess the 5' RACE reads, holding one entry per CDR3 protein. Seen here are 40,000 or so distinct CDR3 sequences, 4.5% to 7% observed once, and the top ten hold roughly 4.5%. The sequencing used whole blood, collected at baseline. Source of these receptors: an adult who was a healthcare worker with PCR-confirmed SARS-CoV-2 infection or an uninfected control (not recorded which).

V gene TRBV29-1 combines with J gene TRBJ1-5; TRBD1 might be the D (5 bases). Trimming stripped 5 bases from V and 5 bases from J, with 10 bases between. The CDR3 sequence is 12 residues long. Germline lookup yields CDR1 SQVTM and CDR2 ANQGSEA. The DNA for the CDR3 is TGCAGCGTTAGGGCAGGGCATCAGCCCCAGCATTTT. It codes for CSVRAGHQPQHF.

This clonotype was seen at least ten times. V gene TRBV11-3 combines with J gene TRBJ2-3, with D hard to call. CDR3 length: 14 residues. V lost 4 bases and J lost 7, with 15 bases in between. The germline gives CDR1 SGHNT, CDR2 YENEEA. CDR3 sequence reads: CASSSFERPYTQYF. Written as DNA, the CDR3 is TGTGCCAGCAGCTCATTTGAACGCCCCTATACGCAGTATTTT.

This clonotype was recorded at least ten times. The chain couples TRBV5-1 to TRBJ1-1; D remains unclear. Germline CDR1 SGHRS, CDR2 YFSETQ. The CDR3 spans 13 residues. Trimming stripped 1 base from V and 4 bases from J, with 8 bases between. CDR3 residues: CASSLLPGTEAFF. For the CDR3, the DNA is TGCGCCAGCAGCTTGCTGCCTGGCACTGAAGCTTTCTTT.

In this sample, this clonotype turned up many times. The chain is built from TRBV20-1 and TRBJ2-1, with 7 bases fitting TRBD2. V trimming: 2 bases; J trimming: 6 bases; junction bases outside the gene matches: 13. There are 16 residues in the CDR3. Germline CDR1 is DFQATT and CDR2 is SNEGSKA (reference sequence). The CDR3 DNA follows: TGCAGTGCTAGAAACCTCCAAGCGGGGCGGAGCAATGAGCAGTTCTTC. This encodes CSARNLQAGRSNEQFF.

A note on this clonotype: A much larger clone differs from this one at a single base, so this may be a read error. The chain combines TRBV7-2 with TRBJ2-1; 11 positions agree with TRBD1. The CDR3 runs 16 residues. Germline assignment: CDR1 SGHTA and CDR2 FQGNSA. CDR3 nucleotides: TGTGCCAGCAGCCCCGCGGACAGGGGGCACTACAATGAGCAGTCCTTC. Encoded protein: CASSPADRGHYNEQSF.

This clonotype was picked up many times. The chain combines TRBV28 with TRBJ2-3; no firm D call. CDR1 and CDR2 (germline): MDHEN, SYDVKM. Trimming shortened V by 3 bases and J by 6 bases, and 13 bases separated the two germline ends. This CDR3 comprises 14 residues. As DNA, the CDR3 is TGTGCCAGCAGTTTGTCCTCCCCGAGGGATACGCAGTATTTT. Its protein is CASSLSSPRDTQYF.

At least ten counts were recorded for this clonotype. The CDR3 sequence is CASSRFGLRDTNSPLHF. Here the CDR3 DNA reads TGTGCCAGCAGCCGATTTGGTCTCAGGGATACTAATTCACCCCTCCACTTT. V is TRBV12-3 or TRBV12-4 and J is TRBJ1-6; tentatively, D is TRBD1 (5 bases). V lost 6 bases to trimming and J lost 6 bases, with 21 bases between them. CDR3 length: 17 residues.

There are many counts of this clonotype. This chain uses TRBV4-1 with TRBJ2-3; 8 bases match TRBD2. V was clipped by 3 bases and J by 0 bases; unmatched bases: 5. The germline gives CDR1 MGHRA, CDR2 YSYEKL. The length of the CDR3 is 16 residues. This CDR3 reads CASSQGSGRSTDTQYF. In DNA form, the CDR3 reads TGCGCCAGCAGCCAGGGAAGCGGGAGAAGCACAGATACGCAGTATTTT.

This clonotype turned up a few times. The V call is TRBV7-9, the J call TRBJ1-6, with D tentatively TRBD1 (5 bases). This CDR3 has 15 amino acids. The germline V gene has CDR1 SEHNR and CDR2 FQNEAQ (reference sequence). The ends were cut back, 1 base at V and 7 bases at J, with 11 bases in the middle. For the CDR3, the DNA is TGTGCCAGCAGCTTAGAATGGCAGGGCAATTCACCCCTCCACTTT. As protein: CASSLEWQGNSPLHF.

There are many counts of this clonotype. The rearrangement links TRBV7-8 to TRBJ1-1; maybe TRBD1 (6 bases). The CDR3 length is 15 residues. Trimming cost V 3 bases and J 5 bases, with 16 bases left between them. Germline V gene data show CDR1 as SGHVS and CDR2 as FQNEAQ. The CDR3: CASSLSRQGKTEAFF. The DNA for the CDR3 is TGTGCCAGCAGCTTGAGCCGGCAGGGGAAGACTGAAGCTTTCTTT.

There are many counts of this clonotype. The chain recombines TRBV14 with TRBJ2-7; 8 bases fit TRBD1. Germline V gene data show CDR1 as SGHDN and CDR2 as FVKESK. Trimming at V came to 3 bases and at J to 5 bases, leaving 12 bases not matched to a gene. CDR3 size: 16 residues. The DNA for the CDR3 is TGTGCCAGCAGCCACAGGATCGGACAGGGAATCAACGAGCAGTACTTC. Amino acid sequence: CASSHRIGQGINEQYF. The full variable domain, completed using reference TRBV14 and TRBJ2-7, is EAGVTQFPSHSVIEKGQTVTLRCDPISGHDNLYWYRRVMGKEIKFLLHFVKESKQDESGMPNNRFLAERTGGTYSTLKVQPAELEDSGVYFCASSHRIGQGINEQYFGPGTRLTVT.

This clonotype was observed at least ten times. CDR3 in DNA: TGTGCCAGCTCACCCCAGGGTTCTGGGGCCAACGTCCTGACTTTC. It encodes CASSPQGSGANVLTF. V is TRBV18 and J is TRBJ2-6; D possibly corresponds to TRBD1 (5 bases). V was pared by 3 bases and J by 1 base, with 7 bases between. This CDR3 is built from 15 residues. Germline CDR1 is KGHSH and CDR2 is LQKENI.

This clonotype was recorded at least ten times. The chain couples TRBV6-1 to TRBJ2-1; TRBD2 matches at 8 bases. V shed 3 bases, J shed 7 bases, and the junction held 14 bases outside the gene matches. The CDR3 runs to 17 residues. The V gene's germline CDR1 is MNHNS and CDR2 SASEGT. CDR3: CASSEGLAAGEGNEQFF. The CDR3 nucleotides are TGTGCCAGCAGTGAGGGGTTGGCAGCGGGAGAGGGAAATGAGCAGTTCTTC.

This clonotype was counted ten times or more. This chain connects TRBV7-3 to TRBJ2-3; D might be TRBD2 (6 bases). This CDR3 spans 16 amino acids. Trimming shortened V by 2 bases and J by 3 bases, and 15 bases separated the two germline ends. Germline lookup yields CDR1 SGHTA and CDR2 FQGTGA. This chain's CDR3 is CASSLRRGGRTDTQYF. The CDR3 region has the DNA TGTGCCAGCAGCTTACGGCGGGGCGGGCGAACAGATACGCAGTATTTT.

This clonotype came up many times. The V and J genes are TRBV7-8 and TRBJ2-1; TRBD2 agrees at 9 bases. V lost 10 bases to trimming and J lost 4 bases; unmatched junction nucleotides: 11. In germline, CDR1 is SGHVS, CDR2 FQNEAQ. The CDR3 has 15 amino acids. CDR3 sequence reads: CATGERGANYNEQFF. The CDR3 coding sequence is TGTGCCACCGGGGAGCGGGGGGCCAATTACAATGAGCAGTTCTTC.

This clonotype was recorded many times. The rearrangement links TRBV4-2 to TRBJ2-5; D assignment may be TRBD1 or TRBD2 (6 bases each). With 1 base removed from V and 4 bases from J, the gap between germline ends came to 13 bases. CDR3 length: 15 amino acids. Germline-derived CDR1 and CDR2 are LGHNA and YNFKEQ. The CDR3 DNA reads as TGTGCCAGCAGCCAAGGAGGAGGGGGTTCAGAGACCCAGTACTTC. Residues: CASSQGGGGSETQYF.

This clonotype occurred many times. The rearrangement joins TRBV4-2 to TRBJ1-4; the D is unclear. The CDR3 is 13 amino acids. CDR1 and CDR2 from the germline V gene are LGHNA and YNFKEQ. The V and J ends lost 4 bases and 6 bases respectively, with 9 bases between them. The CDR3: CASSPHKDEKLFF. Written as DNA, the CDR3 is TGTGCCAGCAGCCCCCACAAGGATGAAAAACTGTTTTTT.

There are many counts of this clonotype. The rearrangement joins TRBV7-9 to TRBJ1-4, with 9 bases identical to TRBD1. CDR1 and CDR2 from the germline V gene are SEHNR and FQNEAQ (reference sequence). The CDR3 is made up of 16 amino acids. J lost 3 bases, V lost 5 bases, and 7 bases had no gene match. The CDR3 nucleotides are TGTGCCAGCAGCCTTAGCCGGGACAGGGCTAATGAAAAACTGTTTTTT. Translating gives CASSLSRDRANEKLFF.

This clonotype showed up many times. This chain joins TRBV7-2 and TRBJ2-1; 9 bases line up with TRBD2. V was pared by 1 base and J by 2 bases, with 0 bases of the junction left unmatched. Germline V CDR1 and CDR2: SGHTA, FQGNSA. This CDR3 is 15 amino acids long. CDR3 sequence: CASSLVAGAYNEQFF. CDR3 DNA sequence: TGTGCCAGCAGCTTAGTAGCGGGAGCCTACAATGAGCAGTTCTTC.

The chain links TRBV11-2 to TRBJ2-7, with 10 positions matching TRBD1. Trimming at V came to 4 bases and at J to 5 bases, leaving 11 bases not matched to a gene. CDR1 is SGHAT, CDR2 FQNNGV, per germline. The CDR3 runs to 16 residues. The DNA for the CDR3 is TGTGCCAGCAGCTCCCAGATGGGACAGGGGAGAGACGAGCAGTACTTC. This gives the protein CASSSQMGQGRDEQYF. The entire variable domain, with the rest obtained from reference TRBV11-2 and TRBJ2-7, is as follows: EAGVAQSPRYKIIEKRQSVAFWCNPISGHATLYWYQQILGQGPKLLIQFQNNGVVDDSQLPKDRFSAERLKGVDSTLKIQPAKLEDSAVYLCASSSQMGQGRDEQYFGPGTRLTVT.

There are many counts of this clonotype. DNA of the CDR3: TGTGCCAGCAGCTCCATAGGTGCACAAGAGACCCAGTACTTC. This encodes CASSSIGAQETQYF. The gene calls are TRBV7-9 and TRBJ2-5, with D hard to call. The CDR3 length is 14 residues. With 4 bases removed from V and 2 bases from J, the gap between germline ends came to 11 bases. Germline V gene data show CDR1 as SEHNR and CDR2 as FQNEAQ (reference sequence). Combining the CDR3 with reference TRBV7-9 and TRBJ2-5 gives the whole variable domain DTGVSQNPRHKITKRGQNVTFRCDPISEHNRLYWYRQTLGQGPEFLTYFQNEAQLEKSRLLSDRFSAERPKGSFSTLEIQRTEQGDSAMYLCASSSIGAQETQYFGPGTRLLVL.

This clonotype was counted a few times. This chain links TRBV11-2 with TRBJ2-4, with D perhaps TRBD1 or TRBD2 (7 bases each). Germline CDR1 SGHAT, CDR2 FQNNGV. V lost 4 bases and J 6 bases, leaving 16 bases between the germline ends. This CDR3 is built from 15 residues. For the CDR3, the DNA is TGTGCCAGCAGCTCCGCCTCAGGGGGGGGAAACATTCAGTACTTC. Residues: CASSSASGGGNIQYF.

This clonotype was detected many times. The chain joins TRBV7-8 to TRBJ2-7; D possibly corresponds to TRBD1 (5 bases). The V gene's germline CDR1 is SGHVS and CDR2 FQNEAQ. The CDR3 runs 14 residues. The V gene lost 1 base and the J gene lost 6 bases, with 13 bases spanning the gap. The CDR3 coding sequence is TGTGCCAGCAGCTTAGATCACAGGTCTGGCGAGCAGTACTTC. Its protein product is CASSLDHRSGEQYF. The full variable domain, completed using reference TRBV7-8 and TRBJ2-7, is GAGVSQSPRYKVAKRGQDVALRCDPISGHVSLFWYQQALGQGPEFLTYFQNEAQLDKSGLPSDRFFAERPEGSVSTLKIQRTQQEDSAVYLCASSLDHRSGEQYFGPGTRLTVT.

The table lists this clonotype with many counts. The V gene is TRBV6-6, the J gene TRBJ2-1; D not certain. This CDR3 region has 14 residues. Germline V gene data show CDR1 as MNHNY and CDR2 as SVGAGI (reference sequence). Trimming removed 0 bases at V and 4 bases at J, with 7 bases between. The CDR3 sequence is CASSYSRVYNEQFF. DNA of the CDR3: TGTGCCAGCAGTTACTCTAGGGTGTACAATGAGCAGTTCTTC.

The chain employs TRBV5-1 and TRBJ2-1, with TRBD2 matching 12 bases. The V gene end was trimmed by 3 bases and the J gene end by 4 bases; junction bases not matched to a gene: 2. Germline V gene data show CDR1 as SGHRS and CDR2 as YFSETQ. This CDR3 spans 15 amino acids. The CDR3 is CASSSGLAGYNEQFF. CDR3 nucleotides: TGCGCCAGCAGCTCCGGACTAGCGGGATACAATGAGCAGTTCTTC.

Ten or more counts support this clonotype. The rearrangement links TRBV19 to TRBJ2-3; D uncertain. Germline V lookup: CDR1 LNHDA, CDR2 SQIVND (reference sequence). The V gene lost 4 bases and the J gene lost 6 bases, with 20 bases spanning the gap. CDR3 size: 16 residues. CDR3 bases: TGTGCCAGTAGTAGCCCCTCCAGCGCTCTGTTGGATACGCAGTATTTT. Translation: CASSSPSSALLDTQYF.